This T cell receptor beta chain appears in the sequencing data of a study of blood T cells in healthy people across ages. Then a second PCR, running about 6 to 12 cycles, was carried out with a sample-barcoded 5' primer and a J-beta primer mix. TCRdb reanalysed the 5' RACE reads using MiXCR and keeps one entry per CDR3 protein. This table has about 1.1 million distinct CDR3 sequences, more than 30% appearing once. This CDR3 is 16 amino acids long. The V segment lost 6 bases and the J segment 7 bases; nucleotides outside the gene matches: 14. Looked up from germline, CDR1 is DFQATT and CDR2 is SNEGSKA (reference sequence).

Sequences were obtained from blood. The chain joins TRBV20-1 to TRBJ2-5; 13 bases fit TRBD2. This clonotype originated in a young man in good health. The CDR3 is CSAISRTSGGWGTQYF. As DNA, the CDR3 is TGCAGTGCGATTTCCCGGACTAGCGGGGGATGGGGGACCCAGTACTTC.